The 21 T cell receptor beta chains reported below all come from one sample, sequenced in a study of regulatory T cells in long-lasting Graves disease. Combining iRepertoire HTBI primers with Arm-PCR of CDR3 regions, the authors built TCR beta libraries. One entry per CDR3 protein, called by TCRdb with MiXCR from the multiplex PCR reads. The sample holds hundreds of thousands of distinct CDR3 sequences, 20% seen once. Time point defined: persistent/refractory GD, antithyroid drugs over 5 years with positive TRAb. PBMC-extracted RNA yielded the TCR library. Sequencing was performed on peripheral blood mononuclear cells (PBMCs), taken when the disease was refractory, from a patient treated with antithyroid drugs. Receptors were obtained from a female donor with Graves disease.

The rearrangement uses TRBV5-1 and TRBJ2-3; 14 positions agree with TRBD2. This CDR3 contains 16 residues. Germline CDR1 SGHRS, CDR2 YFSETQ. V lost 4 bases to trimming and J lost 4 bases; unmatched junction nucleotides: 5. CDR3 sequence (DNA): TGCGCCAGCAGCCCGCCGGGACTAGCGGGAGCAGATACGCAGTATTTT. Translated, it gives CASSPPGLAGADTQYF.

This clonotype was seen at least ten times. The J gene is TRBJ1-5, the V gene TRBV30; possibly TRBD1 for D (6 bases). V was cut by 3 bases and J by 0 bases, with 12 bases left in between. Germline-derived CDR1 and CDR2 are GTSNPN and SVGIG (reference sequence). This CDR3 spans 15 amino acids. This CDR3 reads CAWSIGTHSNQPQHF. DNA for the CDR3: TGTGCCTGGAGCATCGGGACACATAGCAATCAGCCCCAGCATTTT.

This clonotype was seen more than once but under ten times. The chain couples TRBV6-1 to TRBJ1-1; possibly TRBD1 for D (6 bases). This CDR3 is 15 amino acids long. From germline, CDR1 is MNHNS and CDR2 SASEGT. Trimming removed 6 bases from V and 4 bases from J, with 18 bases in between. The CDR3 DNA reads TGTGCCAGCAGCAACCAGGGTCCCAGGGGCACTGAAGCTTTCTTT. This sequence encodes CASSNQGPRGTEAFF.

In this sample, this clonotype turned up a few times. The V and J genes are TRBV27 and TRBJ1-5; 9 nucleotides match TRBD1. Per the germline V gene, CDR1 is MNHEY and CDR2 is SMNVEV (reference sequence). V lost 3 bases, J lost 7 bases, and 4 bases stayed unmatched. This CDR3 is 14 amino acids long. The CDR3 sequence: CASSFTGGRQPQHF. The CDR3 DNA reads TGTGCCAGCAGTTTCACAGGGGGCAGACAGCCCCAGCATTTT.

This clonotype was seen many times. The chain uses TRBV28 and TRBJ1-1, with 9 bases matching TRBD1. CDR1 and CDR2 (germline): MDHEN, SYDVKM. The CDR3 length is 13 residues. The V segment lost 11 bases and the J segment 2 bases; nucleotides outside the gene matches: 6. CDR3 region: CAGNRGLNTEAFF. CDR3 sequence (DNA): TGTGCCGGAAACAGGGGGCTTAACACTGAAGCTTTCTTT.

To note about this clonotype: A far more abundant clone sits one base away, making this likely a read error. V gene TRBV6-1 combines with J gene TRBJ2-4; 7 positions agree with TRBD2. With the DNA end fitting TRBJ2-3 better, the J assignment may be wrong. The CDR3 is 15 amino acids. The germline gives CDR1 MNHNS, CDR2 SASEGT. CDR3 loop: CASSLVAGSSLMQYF. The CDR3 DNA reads TGTGCCAGCAGCTTGGTAGCGGGTTCCTCCCTTATGCAGTATTTT.

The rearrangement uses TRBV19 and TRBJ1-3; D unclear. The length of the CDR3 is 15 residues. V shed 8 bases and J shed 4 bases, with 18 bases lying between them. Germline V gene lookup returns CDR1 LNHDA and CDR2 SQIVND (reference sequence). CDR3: CASGYGGVLGNTIYF. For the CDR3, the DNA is TGTGCCAGTGGGTACGGCGGCGTGCTGGGAAACACCATATATTTT.

The CDR3 DNA reads as TGCAGTGCTAGACCCGACAGGGTGCATTCACCCCTCCACTTT. It yields the protein CSARPDRVHSPLHF. This rearrangement joins TRBV20-1 to TRBJ1-6; 7 nucleotides align to TRBD1. This CDR3 comprises 14 residues. CDR1 and CDR2 from the germline V gene are DFQATT and SNEGSKA (reference sequence). The V segment lost 2 bases and the J segment 8 bases; nucleotides outside the gene matches: 6.

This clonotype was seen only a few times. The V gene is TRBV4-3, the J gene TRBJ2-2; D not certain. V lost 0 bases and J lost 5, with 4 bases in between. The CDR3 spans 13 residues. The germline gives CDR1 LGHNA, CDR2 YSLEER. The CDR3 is CASSQDVTGELFF. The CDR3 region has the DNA TGCGCCAGCAGCCAAGACGTAACCGGGGAGCTGTTTTTT.

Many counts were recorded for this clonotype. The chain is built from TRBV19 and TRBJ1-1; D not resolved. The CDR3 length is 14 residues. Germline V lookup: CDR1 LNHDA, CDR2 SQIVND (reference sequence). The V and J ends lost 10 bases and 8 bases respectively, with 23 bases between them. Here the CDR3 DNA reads TGTGCCACCTATCCCCGAGGGCAGCGCCCCGAAGCTTTCTTT. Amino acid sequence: CATYPRGQRPEAFF.

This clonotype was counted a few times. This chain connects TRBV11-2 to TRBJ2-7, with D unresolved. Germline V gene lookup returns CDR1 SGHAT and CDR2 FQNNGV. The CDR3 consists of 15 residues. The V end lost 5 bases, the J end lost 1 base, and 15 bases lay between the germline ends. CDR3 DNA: TGTGCCAGCAGCCGAGTTATTGGGTCTTCCTACGAGCAGTACTTC. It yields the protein CASSRVIGSSYEQYF. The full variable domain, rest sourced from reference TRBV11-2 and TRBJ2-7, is EAGVAQSPRYKIIEKRQSVAFWCNPISGHATLYWYQQILGQGPKLLIQFQNNGVVDDSQLPKDRFSAERLKGVDSTLKIQPAKLEDSAVYLCASSRVIGSSYEQYFGPGTRLTVT.

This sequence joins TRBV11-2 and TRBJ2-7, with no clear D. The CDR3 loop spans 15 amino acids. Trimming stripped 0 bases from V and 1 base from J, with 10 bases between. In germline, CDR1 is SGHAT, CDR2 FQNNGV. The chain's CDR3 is CASSLDFKESYEQYF. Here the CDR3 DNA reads TGTGCCAGCAGCTTAGATTTTAAGGAATCCTACGAGCAGTACTTC.

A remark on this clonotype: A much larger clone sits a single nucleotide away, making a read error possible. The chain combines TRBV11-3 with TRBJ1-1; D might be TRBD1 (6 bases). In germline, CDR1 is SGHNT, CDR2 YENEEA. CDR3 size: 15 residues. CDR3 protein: CASGFSLGGPTEAFF. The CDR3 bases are TGTGCCAGCGGCTTCAGTTTAGGGGGACCCACTGAAGCTTTCTTT.

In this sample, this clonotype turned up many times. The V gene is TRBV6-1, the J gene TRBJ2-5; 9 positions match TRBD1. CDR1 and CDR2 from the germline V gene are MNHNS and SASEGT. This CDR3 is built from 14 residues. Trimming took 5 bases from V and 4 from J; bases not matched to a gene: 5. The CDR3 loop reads CASSRWDRVETQYF. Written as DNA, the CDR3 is TGTGCCAGCAGTCGATGGGACAGGGTAGAGACCCAGTACTTC.

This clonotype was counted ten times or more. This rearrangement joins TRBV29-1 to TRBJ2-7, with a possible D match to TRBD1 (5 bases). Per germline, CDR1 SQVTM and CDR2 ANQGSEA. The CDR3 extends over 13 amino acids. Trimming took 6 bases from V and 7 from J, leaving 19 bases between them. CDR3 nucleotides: TGCAGCGTCGAGGACACCTACTCGAGGGAGCAGTACTTC. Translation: CSVEDTYSREQYF.

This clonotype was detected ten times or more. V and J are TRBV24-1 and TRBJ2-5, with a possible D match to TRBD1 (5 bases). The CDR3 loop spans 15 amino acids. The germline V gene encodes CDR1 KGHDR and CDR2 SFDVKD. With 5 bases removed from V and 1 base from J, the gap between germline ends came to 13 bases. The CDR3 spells CATSGYTGSQETQYF. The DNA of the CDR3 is TGTGCCACCAGTGGGTACACAGGCTCCCAAGAGACCCAGTACTTC.

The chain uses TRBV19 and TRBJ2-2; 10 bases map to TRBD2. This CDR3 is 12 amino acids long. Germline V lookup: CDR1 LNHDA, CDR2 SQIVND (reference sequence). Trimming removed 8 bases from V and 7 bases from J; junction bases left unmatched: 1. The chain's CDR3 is CASPSGGGELFF. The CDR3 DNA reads TGTGCCAGTCCTAGCGGGGGCGGGGAGCTGTTTTTT.

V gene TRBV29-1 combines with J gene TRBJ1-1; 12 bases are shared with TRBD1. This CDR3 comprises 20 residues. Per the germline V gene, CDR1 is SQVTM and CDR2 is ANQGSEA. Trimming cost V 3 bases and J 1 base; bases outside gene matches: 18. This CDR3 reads CSVDYSLGQGASISNTEAFF. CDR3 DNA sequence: TGCAGCGTTGATTATAGCCTGGGACAGGGGGCGAGTATCTCGAACACTGAAGCTTTCTTT.

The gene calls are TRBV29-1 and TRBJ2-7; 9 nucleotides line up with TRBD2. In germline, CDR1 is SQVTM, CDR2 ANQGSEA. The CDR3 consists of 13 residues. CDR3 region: CSAGLASSYEQYF. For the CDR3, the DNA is TGCAGTGCGGGACTAGCCAGCTCCTACGAGCAGTACTTC.

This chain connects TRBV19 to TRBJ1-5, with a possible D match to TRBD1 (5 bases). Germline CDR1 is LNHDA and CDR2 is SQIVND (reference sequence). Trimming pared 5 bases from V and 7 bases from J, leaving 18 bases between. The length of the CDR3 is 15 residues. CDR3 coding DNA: TGTGCCAGTAGTCTCCCCCAGGGTCCGGGGCAGCCCCAGCATTTT. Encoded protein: CASSLPQGPGQPQHF.

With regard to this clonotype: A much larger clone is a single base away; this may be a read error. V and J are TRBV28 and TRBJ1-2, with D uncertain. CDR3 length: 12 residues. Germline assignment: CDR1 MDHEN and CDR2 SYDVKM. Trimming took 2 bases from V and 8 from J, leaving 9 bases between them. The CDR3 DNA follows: TGTGCCAGCAGTTTACAGGTCAGGGGCTACACCTTC. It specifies CASSLQVRGYTF.